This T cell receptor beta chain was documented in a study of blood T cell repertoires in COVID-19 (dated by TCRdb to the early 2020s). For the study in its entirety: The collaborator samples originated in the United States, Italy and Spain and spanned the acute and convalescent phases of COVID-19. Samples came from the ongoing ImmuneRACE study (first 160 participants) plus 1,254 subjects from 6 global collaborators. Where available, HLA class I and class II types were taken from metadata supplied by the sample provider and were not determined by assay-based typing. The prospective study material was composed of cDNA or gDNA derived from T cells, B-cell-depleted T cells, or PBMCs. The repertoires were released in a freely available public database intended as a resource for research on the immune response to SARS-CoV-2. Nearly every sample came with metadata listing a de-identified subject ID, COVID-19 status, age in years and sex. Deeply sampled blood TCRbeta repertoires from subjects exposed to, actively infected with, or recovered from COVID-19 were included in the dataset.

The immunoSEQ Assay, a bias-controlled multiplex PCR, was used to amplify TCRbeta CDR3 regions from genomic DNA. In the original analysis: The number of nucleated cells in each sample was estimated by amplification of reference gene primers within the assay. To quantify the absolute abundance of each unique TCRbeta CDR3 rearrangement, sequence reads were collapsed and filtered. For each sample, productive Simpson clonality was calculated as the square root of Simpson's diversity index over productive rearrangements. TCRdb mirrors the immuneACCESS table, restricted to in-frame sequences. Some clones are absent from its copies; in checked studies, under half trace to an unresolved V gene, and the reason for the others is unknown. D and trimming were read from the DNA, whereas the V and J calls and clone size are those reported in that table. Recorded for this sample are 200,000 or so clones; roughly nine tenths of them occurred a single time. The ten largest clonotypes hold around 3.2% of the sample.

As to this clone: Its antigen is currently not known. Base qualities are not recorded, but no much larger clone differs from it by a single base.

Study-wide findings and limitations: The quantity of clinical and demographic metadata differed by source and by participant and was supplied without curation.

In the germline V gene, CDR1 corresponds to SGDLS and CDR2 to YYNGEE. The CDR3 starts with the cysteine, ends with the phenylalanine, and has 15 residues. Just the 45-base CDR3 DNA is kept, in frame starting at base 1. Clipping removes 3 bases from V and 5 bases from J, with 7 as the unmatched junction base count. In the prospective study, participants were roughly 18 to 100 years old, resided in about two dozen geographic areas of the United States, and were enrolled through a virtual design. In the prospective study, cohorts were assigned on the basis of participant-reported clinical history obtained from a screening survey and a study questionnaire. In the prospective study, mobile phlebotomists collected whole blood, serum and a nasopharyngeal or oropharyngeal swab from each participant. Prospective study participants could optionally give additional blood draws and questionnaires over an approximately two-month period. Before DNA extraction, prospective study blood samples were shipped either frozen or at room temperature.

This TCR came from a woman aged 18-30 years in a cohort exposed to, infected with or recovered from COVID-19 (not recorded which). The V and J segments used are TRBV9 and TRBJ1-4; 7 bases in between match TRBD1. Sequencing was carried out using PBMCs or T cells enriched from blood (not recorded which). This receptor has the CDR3 CASSERGLGNEKLFF. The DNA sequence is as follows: TGTGCCAGCAGCGAAAGGGGGCTGGGGAATGAAAAACTGTTTTTT.